This T cell receptor beta chain was observed in a study of identical twins. Unique molecular identifiers were present on the cDNA, which also gained a universal primer site by template switching. TCRdb reanalysed the 5' RACE reads using MiXCR and keeps one entry per CDR3 protein. The table records some 320,000 distinct CDR3 sequences, more than 9% of them present only once. Germline V gene data show CDR1 as SNHLY and CDR2 as FYNNEI. The CDR3 is made up of 15 amino acids. V lost 9 bases and J lost 5; bases outside the gene matches: 15. These data also featured in a second study, about yellow fever vaccine responses in identical twins.

Sample: CD8+ T cells sorted from blood. The receptor's source is a woman younger than 35 in good health. The chain has TRBV2 and TRBJ2-5, with 7 bases matching TRBD2. The CDR3 DNA sequence: TGTGCCAGTCCCCTGCGGGAGCCCAGAGGGGAGACCCAGTACTTC. This codes for CASPLREPRGETQYF.